Sequencing of this T cell receptor beta chain was carried out in a study of early T cells in non-severe SARS-CoV-2 infection. General study points: Using VDJdb, the matching emphasized anti-spike CD8 responses while missing private and CD4 specificities.

The length of the CDR3 is 13 residues. V gave up 3 bases and J gave up 5 bases, with 10 bases separating them. Per germline, CDR1 LNHDA and CDR2 SQIVND (reference sequence). This clonotype was recorded many times. The antigen is unknown. Unique molecular identifiers tagged individual cDNA molecules. TCRdb reprocessed the 5' RACE reads with MiXCR, giving one entry per CDR3 protein. The repertoire includes some 98,000 distinct CDR3 sequences, 11% of them detected once, and around 5.1% sits in the top ten. The sample consisted of whole blood. The rearrangement uses TRBV19 and TRBJ1-2, with D hard to call. The receptor's source is an adult who was a healthcare worker with PCR-confirmed SARS-CoV-2 infection or an uninfected control (not recorded which). CDR3 sequence: CASSMQLFYGYTF. The CDR3 nucleotides read TGTGCCAGTAGTATGCAACTTTTTTATGGCTACACCTTC. Variable domain in full (rest from reference TRBV19 and TRBJ1-2): DGGITQSPKYLFRKEGQNVTLSCEQNLNHDAMYWYRQDPGQGLRLIYYSQIVNDFQKGDIAEGYSVSREKKESFPLTVTSAQKNPTAFYLCASSMQLFYGYTFGSGTRLTVV.